The 30 T cell receptor beta chains in this list originate from one sample, sequenced in a study of T cell clonotyping in hematopoietic cell transplantation. The data were produced by immunoSEQ multiplex PCR, yet TCRdb's version contains in-frame clones alone and is incomplete. The sample includes 20,000 or so clones, roughly 90% of them seen just once. Time point described: recipient sample about 28 days before transplant, after cytoreduction. This sample comprised peripheral blood mononuclear cells, obtained before stem cell transplant. All receptors derive from a man aged 18 to 30 with biphenotypic leukemia. Some clones in this sample may be carry-over from other donors' samples.

The chain employs TRBV4-3 and TRBJ2-7; D is unclear. Trimming stripped 0 bases from V and 3 bases from J, with 15 bases between. This CDR3 has 16 amino acids. Germline CDR1 reads LGHNA; CDR2 reads YSLEER. As DNA, the CDR3 is TGCGCCAGCAGCCAAGATTCTTCCTGGCCGGGCTACGAGCAGTACTTC. Protein product: CASSQDSSWPGYEQYF.

J is TRBJ2-2 and V is TRBV7-9, with D perhaps given as TRBD1 or TRBD2 (5 bases each). Per germline, CDR1 SEHNR and CDR2 FQNEAQ (reference sequence). The CDR3 contains 15 residues. The ends were cut back, 1 base at V and 6 bases at J, with 12 bases in the middle. CDR3 bases: TGTGCCAGCAGCTTAGGTCGGGGCCGACCCGGGGAGCTGTTTTTT. Translating it yields CASSLGRGRPGELFF.

The chain combines TRBV30 with TRBJ2-7; no clear D. Germline V gene sequence: CDR1 GTSNPN, CDR2 SVGIG (reference sequence). V dropped 0 bases and J dropped 3 bases, with 9 bases sitting between them. This CDR3 spans 13 amino acids. The CDR3 sequence: CAWSVSDGYEQYF. The CDR3 DNA sequence: TGTGCCTGGAGTGTTTCCGACGGCTACGAGCAGTACTTC. Full variable domain (remainder filled in from reference TRBV30 and TRBJ2-7): SQTIHQWPATLVQPVGSPLSLECTVEGTSNPNLYWYRQAAGRGLQLLFYSVGIGQISSEVPQNLSASRPQDRQFILSSKKLLLSDSGFYLCAWSVSDGYEQYFGPGTRLTVT.

Written as DNA, the CDR3 is TGTGCCAGCAGCAAAGGGGGACAGGGGACCTACGAGCAGTACTTC. Its protein product is CASSKGGQGTYEQYF. The J gene is TRBJ2-7, the V gene TRBV21-1; no DNA check was done on the table's D call, TRBD1. TRBV21-1 is deemed a pseudogene. The CDR3 covers 15 residues.

This rearrangement joins TRBV9 to TRBJ2-1; TRBD2 matches at 7 bases. Germline CDR1 reads SGDLS; CDR2 reads YYNGEE. V lost 2 bases, J lost 1 base, and 6 bases stayed unmatched. The length of the CDR3 is 16 residues. CDR3 sequence (DNA): TGTGCCAGCAGCGTTGGAAGCGGGACGTCCTACAATGAGCAGTTCTTC. It encodes CASSVGSGTSYNEQFF.

This chain uses TRBV5-4 with TRBJ1-2; unclear D gene. With 4 bases removed from V and 2 bases from J, the gap between germline ends came to 3 bases. This CDR3 is built from 11 residues. Germline assignment: CDR1 SGHNT and CDR2 YYREEE (reference sequence). The DNA for the CDR3 is TGTGCCAGCAGCCTGAACTATGGCTACACCTTC. This sequence encodes CASSLNYGYTF.

In this sample, this clone turned up once. The chain carries TRBV29-1 and TRBJ2-7; 9 bases fit TRBD1. Unmatched junction bases numbered 7, after V lost 1 base and J lost 3 bases. The CDR3 runs to 15 residues. Germline V gives CDR1 SQVTM, CDR2 ANQGSEA. CDR3 nucleotides: TGCAGCGTTGAAGGGGCGGGACAGGGAATCTACGAGCAGTACTTC. Protein sequence: CSVEGAGQGIYEQYF.

This chain connects TRBV5-4 to TRBJ1-2; D not certain. This CDR3 comprises 14 residues. CDR1 SGHNT and CDR2 YYREEE come from the germline V gene (reference sequence). V gave up 2 bases and J gave up 0 bases, with 8 bases separating them. The chain's CDR3 is CASSFWPTNYGYTF. In nucleotides, the CDR3 is TGTGCCAGCAGCTTCTGGCCTACTAACTATGGCTACACCTTC.

The V gene is TRBV6-5, the J gene TRBJ1-5, with D unresolved. Between the trimmed V and J ends, which lost 2 bases and 2 bases, there was a span of 4 bases. This CDR3 has 13 residues. Germline CDR1 is MNHEY and CDR2 is SVGAGI. CDR3 region: CASSYTGNQPQHF. The CDR3 DNA reads as TGTGCCAGCAGTTACACTGGCAATCAGCCCCAGCATTTT.

The gene calls are TRBV7-2 and TRBJ1-2; perhaps TRBD1 as D (6 bases). Deletions cut 1 base from V and 5 bases from J, with 8 bases between. Germline lookup yields CDR1 SGHTA and CDR2 FQGNSA. The CDR3 extends over 13 amino acids. The CDR3 is CASSLDGQYGYTF. The CDR3 coding sequence is TGTGCCAGCAGCTTAGACGGACAGTATGGCTACACCTTC.

This clone has a single count. The gene calls are TRBV14 and TRBJ1-1; D call uncertain. The length of the CDR3 is 12 residues. Trimming took off 3 bases at V and 4 bases at J, with 6 bases between the two ends. Germline V gene sequence: CDR1 SGHDN, CDR2 FVKESK. The CDR3 DNA is TGTGCCAGCAGCCACGAGGGCACTGAAGCTTTCTTT. As protein: CASSHEGTEAFF. Supplemented by reference TRBV14 and TRBJ1-1, the full variable domain reads EAGVTQFPSHSVIEKGQTVTLRCDPISGHDNLYWYRRVMGKEIKFLLHFVKESKQDESGMPNNRFLAERTGGTYSTLKVQPAELEDSGVYFCASSHEGTEAFFGQGTRLTVV.

The genes are TRBV27 and TRBJ2-3, with 7 bases aligning to TRBD1. The J segment lost 2 bases and the V segment lost 8 bases, leaving 4 bases of the junction unmatched. CDR3 length: 13 amino acids. Per germline, CDR1 MNHEY and CDR2 SMNVEV (reference sequence). CDR3: CASRDRYTDTQYF. CDR3 sequence (DNA): TGTGCCAGCCGGGACAGATACACAGATACGCAGTATTTT.

This chain links TRBV11-3 with TRBJ2-1; unclear D gene. The germline CDR1 and CDR2 sequences are SGHNT and YENEEA. Deletions cut 5 bases from V and 2 bases from J, with 10 bases between. CDR3 length equals 14 residues. The CDR3 DNA is TGTGCCAGCAGCGCAGTCCCTCCCTACAATGAGCAGTTCTTC. Protein product: CASSAVPPYNEQFF.

The chain recombines TRBV27 with TRBJ1-2; D is perhaps TRBD1 (5 bases). CDR3 length: 14 residues. Germline assignment: CDR1 MNHEY and CDR2 SMNVEV (reference sequence). V was shortened by 3 bases and J by 4 bases, with 12 bases between the two germline ends. The CDR3: CASSFNQGGYGYTF. CDR3 coding DNA: TGTGCCAGCAGTTTTAATCAGGGAGGCTATGGCTACACCTTC.

This sequence joins TRBV7-3 and TRBJ2-3; possibly TRBD1 for D (6 bases). The CDR3 runs to 13 residues. Trimming removed 5 bases at V and 4 bases at J, with 10 bases between. Germline V gives CDR1 SGHTA, CDR2 FQGTGA. The CDR3 sequence: CASSQTGSDTQYF. In DNA, the CDR3 is TGTGCCAGCAGCCAAACAGGGTCAGATACGCAGTATTTT.

J is TRBJ1-5 and V is TRBV30; tentatively, D is TRBD1 (6 bases). CDR3 length: 15 residues. With 0 bases removed from V and 1 base from J, the gap between germline ends came to 10 bases. Germline CDR1 is GTSNPN and CDR2 is SVGIG (reference sequence). The DNA for the CDR3 is TGTGCCTGGAGTGTCTTTAGGGGGAGCAATCAGCCCCAGCATTTT. Translation: CAWSVFRGSNQPQHF.

The chain couples TRBV7-9 to TRBJ2-7; D is unresolved. V lost 3 bases and J 5 bases, leaving 5 bases between the germline ends. The CDR3 spans 11 residues. Germline CDR1 SEHNR, CDR2 FQNEAQ (reference sequence). The CDR3 DNA is TGTGCCAGCAGCTTTAGTGACGAGCAGTACTTC. It is translated as CASSFSDEQYF.

The rearrangement joins TRBV30 to TRBJ1-1; 7 bases agree with TRBD1. The CDR3 contains 14 residues. Unmatched junction bases numbered 7, after V lost 0 bases and J lost 6 bases. In germline, CDR1 is GTSNPN, CDR2 SVGIG (reference sequence). The CDR3 here is CAWSVGAGGPEAFF. The CDR3 nucleotides read TGTGCCTGGAGTGTAGGGGCAGGGGGGCCTGAAGCTTTCTTT. The full variable domain, with the rest looked up from reference TRBV30 and TRBJ1-1, is SQTIHQWPATLVQPVGSPLSLECTVEGTSNPNLYWYRQAAGRGLQLLFYSVGIGQISSEVPQNLSASRPQDRQFILSSKKLLLSDSGFYLCAWSVGAGGPEAFFGQGTRLTVV.

The chain uses TRBV6-6 and TRBJ1-4; D ambiguous. Per the germline V gene, CDR1 is MNHNY and CDR2 is SVGAGI (reference sequence). There are 13 residues in the CDR3. Trimming removed 5 bases at V and 8 bases at J, with 12 bases between. The CDR3 reads CASSLGGGEKLFF. The CDR3 DNA reads TGTGCCAGCAGTCTGGGAGGTGGCGAAAAACTGTTTTTT.

This sequence joins TRBV27 and TRBJ1-5; D gene ambiguous. The CDR3 length is 14 residues. CDR1 is MNHEY, CDR2 SMNVEV, per germline (reference sequence). Deletions cut 3 bases from V and 9 bases from J, with 15 bases between. CDR3 in amino acids: CASSLSTTVLPQHF. The CDR3 DNA reads TGTGCCAGCAGTTTGAGTACCACTGTTTTGCCCCAGCATTTT.

This sequence joins TRBV29-1 and TRBJ2-3, with TRBD1 identical over 7 bases. V shed 4 bases and J 1 base; nucleotides not matched to a gene: 5. Germline V gene lookup returns CDR1 SQVTM and CDR2 ANQGSEA. The CDR3 contains 14 residues. The CDR3 region is CSVVGGLGTDTQYF. The DNA for the CDR3 is TGCAGCGTTGTAGGGGGCCTTGGCACAGATACGCAGTATTTT.

The gene calls are TRBV7-2 and TRBJ2-3; no firm D call. Looked up from germline, CDR1 is SGHTA and CDR2 is FQGNSA. The CDR3 consists of 15 residues. With 0 bases removed from V and 3 bases from J, the gap between germline ends came to 10 bases. CDR3 in DNA: TGTGCCAGCAGCTTAGCTTTGGCGGAGACAGATACGCAGTATTTT. This gives the protein CASSLALAETDTQYF.

V usage is TRBV4-3 and J usage is TRBJ1-1; no reliable D call. Trimming took 0 bases from V and 7 from J, leaving 15 bases between them. CDR3 length equals 15 residues. Germline CDR1 LGHNA, CDR2 YSLEER. The CDR3 DNA reads TGCGCCAGCAGCCAAGAACCGACGCCTGCAATTGAAGCTTTCTTT. Translation gives CASSQEPTPAIEAFF.

The table lists this clone with a count of one. The chain has TRBV10-1 and TRBJ2-3; D uncertain. Trimming shortened V by 3 bases and J by 4 bases, and 8 bases separated the two germline ends. The germline CDR1 and CDR2 sequences are WNHNN and SYGVQD (reference sequence). The CDR3 runs to 13 residues. The CDR3 nucleotides read TGCGCCAGCAGTGAAGTTGGATCAGATACGCAGTATTTT. Translating gives CASSEVGSDTQYF.

V and J are TRBV27 and TRBJ2-3; maybe TRBD1 (6 bases). From germline, CDR1 is MNHEY and CDR2 SMNVEV (reference sequence). This CDR3 contains 15 residues. V was pared by 0 bases and J by 4 bases, with 11 bases between. The CDR3 DNA reads as TGTGCCAGCAGTTTATCACCAGGGGCTCCAGATACGCAGTATTTT. It is translated as CASSLSPGAPDTQYF.

The J gene is TRBJ2-3, the V gene TRBV11-2; 14 bases fit TRBD2. CDR1 is SGHAT, CDR2 FQNNGV, per germline. The CDR3 covers 18 residues. V was pared by 1 base and J by 3 bases, with 6 bases of the junction left unmatched. The chain's CDR3 is CASSLGLAGGLATDTQYF. The CDR3 DNA follows: TGTGCCAGCAGCTTAGGACTAGCGGGGGGGCTGGCGACAGATACGCAGTATTTT.

The gene calls are TRBV11-3 and TRBJ1-5; D possibly corresponds to TRBD1 (5 bases). Germline assignment: CDR1 SGHNT and CDR2 YENEEA. The CDR3 consists of 17 residues. Trimming pared 4 bases from V and 0 bases from J, leaving 16 bases between. CDR3 sequence reads: CASSSSPGGGSNQPQHF. The CDR3 bases are TGTGCCAGCAGCTCCAGCCCGGGGGGGGGTAGCAATCAGCCCCAGCATTTT.

V usage is TRBV27 and J usage is TRBJ2-7; possibly TRBD1 for D (6 bases). Trimming took off 6 bases at V and 2 bases at J, with 11 bases between the two ends. The germline gives CDR1 MNHEY, CDR2 SMNVEV (reference sequence). This CDR3 spans 13 amino acids. CDR3 amino acids: CASRLQGTYEQYF. CDR3 DNA sequence: TGTGCCAGCAGGCTACAGGGTACCTACGAGCAGTACTTC.

This rearrangement joins TRBV14 to TRBJ1-2; 9 bases map to TRBD1. From germline, CDR1 is SGHDN and CDR2 FVKESK. The CDR3 spans 19 residues. V lost 1 base to trimming and J lost 4 bases; unmatched junction nucleotides: 16. DNA of the CDR3: TGTGCCAGCAGCCAAGCCCCACATCCTGAGCCGGGACAGGGCTATGGCTACACCTTC. Translation: CASSQAPHPEPGQGYGYTF.

The chain is built from TRBV4-2 and TRBJ1-1; D gene ambiguous. CDR3 length: 15 residues. V lost 0 bases and J lost 4, with 12 bases in between. CDR1 is LGHNA, CDR2 YNFKEQ, per germline. CDR3 bases: TGTGCCAGCAGCCAAGAAAGTCCCTGGGGCACTGAAGCTTTCTTT. Translating it yields CASSQESPWGTEAFF.